What follows are 31 T cell receptor beta chains derived from one specimen sequenced in a study of blood T cell repertoires in COVID-19. TCRdb's copy holds only in-frame clones and misses some; the assay was immunoSEQ multiplex PCR. The profile shows 250,000 or so clones, roughly 89% of them singletons. Material: PBMCs or T cells enriched from blood (not recorded which). The receptors here all came from a woman in her 30s with acute COVID-19.

V gene TRBV11-2 combines with J gene TRBJ1-2; TRBD1 aligns across 10 bases. V was clipped by 1 base and J by 5 bases; unmatched bases: 7. This CDR3 spans 16 amino acids. The germline gives CDR1 SGHAT, CDR2 FQNNGV. CDR3 in amino acids: CASSLVRGTGVYGYTF. The CDR3 bases are TGTGCCAGCAGCTTAGTCCGGGGGACAGGGGTTTATGGCTACACCTTC. Looking up the rest from reference TRBV11-2 and TRBJ1-2 gives the full variable domain: EAGVAQSPRYKIIEKRQSVAFWCNPISGHATLYWYQQILGQGPKLLIQFQNNGVVDDSQLPKDRFSAERLKGVDSTLKIQPAKLEDSAVYLCASSLVRGTGVYGYTFGSGTRLTVV.

The chain employs TRBV12-3 or TRBV12-4 and TRBJ2-5; 9 bases line up with TRBD1. Losses at the gene ends were 6 bases for V and 5 bases for J; bases not matched to a gene: 4. The length of the CDR3 is 13 residues. The CDR3 bases are TGTGCCAGCAGCACAGGGGGCCCGGAGACCCAGTACTTC. Translation gives CASSTGGPETQYF.

The chain has TRBV7-9 and TRBJ1-3, with D tentatively TRBD1 (5 bases). CDR3 length: 15 residues. Germline CDR1 and CDR2: SEHNR and FQNEAQ (reference sequence). The V end lost 3 bases, the J end lost 3 bases, and 12 bases lay between the germline ends. CDR3 nucleotides: TGTGCCAGCAGCTTTCTCGGGGGATATGGAAACACCATATATTTT. Protein product: CASSFLGGYGNTIYF.

This clone was observed a few times. The chain has TRBV5-5 and TRBJ1-2, with 8 bases aligning to TRBD1. The CDR3 totals 14 residues. Germline V CDR1 and CDR2: SGHKS, YYEKEE (reference sequence). J lost 4 bases, V lost 5 bases, and 7 bases had no gene match. CDR3 in amino acids: CASRERTGFYGYTF. The CDR3 region has the DNA TGTGCCAGCAGGGAGCGGACAGGGTTCTATGGCTACACCTTC. Full variable domain (outside the CDR3, taken from reference TRBV5-5 and TRBJ1-2): DAGVTQSPTHLIKTRGQQVTLRCSPISGHKSVSWYQQVLGQGPQFIFQYYEKEERGRGNFPDRFSARQFPNYSSELNVNALLLGDSALYLCASRERTGFYGYTFGSGTRLTVV.

The chain uses TRBV19 and TRBJ2-5; a weak D match, TRBD1 (5 bases). Germline V gives CDR1 LNHDA, CDR2 SQIVND (reference sequence). V was clipped by 3 bases and J by 5 bases, with 10 bases between them. The CDR3 loop spans 13 amino acids. The CDR3 is CASSMSRAETQYF. The CDR3, as DNA: TGTGCCAGTAGTATGTCCAGGGCGGAGACCCAGTACTTC.

This rearrangement joins TRBV5-6 to TRBJ1-4; 8 nucleotides agree with TRBD1. CDR3 length: 15 residues. Germline assignment: CDR1 SGHDT and CDR2 YYEEEE. Trimming removed 2 bases from V and 5 bases from J; junction bases left unmatched: 5. The CDR3 nucleotides read TGTGCCAGCAGCTTCACGACAGGGGTGAATGAAAAACTGTTTTTT. Protein sequence: CASSFTTGVNEKLFF. The variable domain in full, with the rest retrieved from reference TRBV5-6 and TRBJ1-4, is DAGVTQSPTHLIKTRGQQVTLRCSPKSGHDTVSWYQQALGQGPQFIFQYYEEEERQRGNFPDRFSGHQFPNYSSELNVNALLLGDSALYLCASSFTTGVNEKLFFGSGTQLSVL.

The rearrangement joins TRBV6-5 to TRBJ2-5, with D perhaps matching TRBD2 (6 bases). Trimming removed 0 bases at V and 2 bases at J, with 13 bases between. This CDR3 comprises 16 residues. The germline V gene has CDR1 MNHEY and CDR2 SVGAGI. The CDR3 spells CASSYSTGVWQETQYF. For the CDR3, the DNA is TGTGCCAGCAGTTACTCGACGGGGGTTTGGCAAGAGACCCAGTACTTC.

The CDR3 sequence is CASSYLTSGGFNEQFF. The CDR3 DNA sequence: TGTGCCAGCAGTTACCTGACTAGCGGGGGCTTCAATGAGCAGTTCTTC. V and J are TRBV6-5 and TRBJ2-1, with 12 positions matching TRBD2. The V gene end was trimmed by 2 bases and the J gene end by 6 bases; junction bases not matched to a gene: 5. Germline values: CDR1 MNHEY, CDR2 SVGAGI. The length of the CDR3 is 16 residues.

The chain combines TRBV5-8 with TRBJ2-7; D remains ambiguous. The CDR3 sequence is 14 residues long. V was trimmed by 0 bases and J by 3 bases, leaving 10 bases between them. Germline loops: CDR1 SGHTS, CDR2 YDEGEE. The CDR3 DNA follows: TGTGCCAGCAGCTTGGGGCAAATTATCTACGAGCAGTACTTC. Its protein product is CASSLGQIIYEQYF.

The J gene is TRBJ2-1, the V gene TRBV3-1 (or the pseudogene TRBV3-2); 11 nucleotides line up with TRBD2. V lost 2 bases, J lost 3 bases, and 6 bases stayed unmatched. This CDR3 region has 17 residues. Looked up from germline, CDR1 is LGHDT and CDR2 is YNNKEL (reference sequence). In nucleotides, the CDR3 is TGTGCCAGCAGCCAAATAATAGCGGGGGGGCACTACAATGAGCAGTTCTTC. This gives the protein CASSQIIAGGHYNEQFF.

The V gene is TRBV5-6, the J gene TRBJ1-6, with D possibly matching TRBD1 (6 bases). The CDR3 length is 16 residues. V was shortened by 1 base and J by 0 bases, with 8 bases between the two germline ends. The germline gives CDR1 SGHDT, CDR2 YYEEEE. CDR3 sequence: CASSLQGSSYNSPLHF. The CDR3 region has the DNA TGTGCCAGCAGCTTGCAGGGGAGCTCCTATAATTCACCCCTCCACTTT.

The J gene is TRBJ2-7, the V gene TRBV14; 7 nucleotides match TRBD1. This CDR3 is 16 amino acids long. Germline V lookup: CDR1 SGHDN, CDR2 FVKESK. The V segment lost 1 base and the J segment 2 bases; nucleotides outside the gene matches: 8. The CDR3 nucleotides are TGTGCCAGCAGCCAAGCTGCGACAGGGCCGACCTACGAGCAGTACTTC. This sequence encodes CASSQAATGPTYEQYF.

V is TRBV12-3 or TRBV12-4 and J is TRBJ2-7; D is unclear. This CDR3 comprises 11 residues. V was cut by 1 base and J by 10 bases, with 8 bases left in between. The CDR3: CASSLGLEQYF. In DNA, the CDR3 is TGTGCCAGCAGTTTAGGACTGGAACAGTACTTC.

The chain carries TRBV10-3 and TRBJ1-6; TRBD1 matches at 8 bases. J gave up 8 bases and V 5 bases, and 8 bases lay outside the gene matches. Germline lookup yields CDR1 ENHRY and CDR2 SYGVKD. The length of the CDR3 is 15 residues. CDR3 bases: TGTGCCATCAGTTTGGAGGGACAGGAGTATTCACCCCTCCACTTT. Its protein is CAISLEGQEYSPLHF.

V gene TRBV30 combines with J gene TRBJ1-6; tentative D call: TRBD1 (5 bases). Per germline, CDR1 GTSNPN and CDR2 SVGIG (reference sequence). The CDR3 totals 12 residues. Trimming cost V 4 bases and J 6 bases, with 7 bases left between them. CDR3 nucleotide sequence: TGTGCCTGGACAGGGCGTAATTCACCCCTCCACTTT. Translation gives CAWTGRNSPLHF.

The V and J genes are TRBV6-2 or TRBV6-3 and TRBJ2-5, with 7 bases that match TRBD1. The V segment lost 2 bases and the J segment 4 bases; nucleotides outside the gene matches: 13. The germline V gene encodes CDR1 MNHEY and CDR2 SVGEGT. CDR3 length: 17 amino acids. CDR3 nucleotide sequence: TGTGCCAGCAGTTACGAGGTGGGATTACAGGGGTCAGAGACCCAGTACTTC. It translates to CASSYEVGLQGSETQYF.

Of note for this clone: At one end, the junction sequence differs from germline, possibly due to a read error. The V call is TRBV19, the J call TRBJ1-6; D may be TRBD1 (5 bases). This CDR3 comprises 13 residues. Germline V gene sequence: CDR1 LNHDA, CDR2 SQIVND (reference sequence). The CDR3 region has the DNA TGTGCCAGTAAGGGGCAGGAGAATTCACTCCTCCACTTT. This translates into CASKGQENSLLHF.

The chain links TRBV5-1 to TRBJ1-3; no clear D. CDR1 SGHRS and CDR2 YFSETQ come from the germline V gene. The CDR3 totals 13 residues. V lost 4 bases and J 4 bases, leaving 9 bases between the germline ends. The CDR3 spells CASSPEGGNTIYF. The CDR3 DNA is TGCGCCAGCAGCCCCGAGGGAGGAAACACCATATATTTT.

V usage is TRBV6-5 and J usage is TRBJ1-2, with TRBD1 identical over 10 bases. Germline CDR1 reads MNHEY; CDR2 reads SVGAGI. Trimming at V came to 7 bases and at J to 6 bases, leaving 11 bases not matched to a gene. This CDR3 has 15 amino acids. CDR3 coding DNA: TGTGCCAGCACCCACCGCGCCGGGACAGGGGATGGCTACACCTTC. It codes for CASTHRAGTGDGYTF.

The genes are TRBV7-6 and TRBJ2-1; a weak D match, TRBD1 (6 bases). Germline V CDR1 and CDR2: SGHVS, FNYEAQ. V was cut by 0 bases and J by 9 bases, with 24 bases left in between. The CDR3 runs 18 residues. CDR3 sequence (DNA): TGTGCCAGCAGCTTAGCCATAGACAGGTTAATGGTGCTACCTGAGCAGTTCTTC. This gives the protein CASSLAIDRLMVLPEQFF.

This rearrangement joins TRBV29-1 to TRBJ1-3, with a weak D call TRBD1 (6 bases). Germline V gene data show CDR1 as SQVTM and CDR2 as ANQGSEA. Trimming pared 5 bases from V and 3 bases from J, leaving 14 bases between. The length of the CDR3 is 14 residues. CDR3 DNA sequence: TGCAGCGTTTCAACAGGGTCGGGTGGAAACACCATATATTTT. Residues: CSVSTGSGGNTIYF.

The CDR3 nucleotides are TGTGCCAGCAGCGAGACGGGGGGAAACACCATATATTTT. Encoded protein: CASSETGGNTIYF. The chain joins TRBV11-3 to TRBJ1-3, with D unclear. CDR3 length: 13 amino acids. Germline V gene sequence: CDR1 SGHNT, CDR2 YENEEA. Between the trimmed V and J ends, which lost 5 bases and 4 bases, there was a span of 9 bases. Together with reference TRBV11-3 and TRBJ1-3, the CDR3 gives the full variable domain: EAGVVQSPRYKIIEKKQPVAFWCNPISGHNTLYWYLQNLGQGPELLIRYENEEAVDDSQLPKDRFSAERLKGVDSTLKIQPAELGDSAVYLCASSETGGNTIYFGEGSWLTVV.

The chain employs TRBV12-3 or TRBV12-4 and TRBJ1-6; 7 nucleotides line up with TRBD1. Trimming removed 6 bases from V and 9 bases from J; junction bases left unmatched: 5. CDR3 size: 13 residues. CDR3 bases: TGTGCCAGCAGCAAGGGGGCGAGTTCACCCCTCCACTTT. This gives the protein CASSKGASSPLHF.

This clone was counted ten times or more. The V call is TRBV6-5, the J call TRBJ1-1; 8 bases align to TRBD1. The CDR3 extends over 15 amino acids. After removal of 0 bases from V and 4 bases from J, the junction contained 4 bases not matched to a gene. CDR1 is MNHEY and CDR2 is SVGAGI in the germline V gene. This chain's CDR3 is CASSYSQGAPTEAFF. The CDR3 nucleotides read TGTGCCAGCAGTTACTCTCAGGGGGCGCCCACTGAAGCTTTCTTT.

V usage is TRBV10-1 and J usage is TRBJ1-4, with a possible D match to TRBD1 (6 bases). Looked up from germline, CDR1 is WNHNN and CDR2 is SYGVQD (reference sequence). The CDR3 length is 16 residues. The V end was cut by 4 bases, the J end by 3 bases, with 15 bases between. In DNA, the CDR3 is TGCGCCAGCAGTGCATCGGACAGTCCTTCTAATGAAAAACTGTTTTTT. The encoded protein is CASSASDSPSNEKLFF.

The chain employs TRBV6-2 or TRBV6-3 and TRBJ1-1; D is unclear. In germline, CDR1 is MNHEY, CDR2 SVGEGT. The CDR3 spans 11 residues. V was clipped by 4 bases and J by 6 bases, with 6 bases between them. The CDR3 coding sequence is TGTGCCAGCAGTTCTAGTCCTGAAGCTTTCTTT. This gives the protein CASSSSPEAFF.

This chain joins TRBV13 and TRBJ1-2; D is perhaps TRBD1 (5 bases). Trimming removed 0 bases at V and 6 bases at J, with 17 bases between. The CDR3 sequence is 16 residues long. The V gene's germline CDR1 is PRHDT and CDR2 FYEKMQ (reference sequence). The CDR3 protein is CASSLGLSDKINGYTF. The CDR3 DNA reads as TGTGCCAGCAGCTTAGGCCTATCGGACAAGATTAATGGCTACACCTTC.

The chain employs TRBV4-3 and TRBJ2-3; a possible D gene is TRBD1 (6 bases). Trimming removed 1 base from V and 2 bases from J, with 13 bases in between. The CDR3 runs to 16 residues. CDR1 and CDR2 (germline): LGHNA, YSLEER. DNA of the CDR3: TGCGCCAGCAGCCAAGGGCAGGGGTCCACCACAGATACGCAGTATTTT. It specifies CASSQGQGSTTDTQYF.

V and J are TRBV7-9 and TRBJ2-1; TRBD2 is a possible D gene (6 bases). This CDR3 is 15 amino acids long. Germline CDR1 is SEHNR and CDR2 is FQNEAQ (reference sequence). The ends were cut back, 3 bases at V and 10 bases at J, with 19 bases in the middle. This chain's CDR3 is CASSLGGTALLEQFF. CDR3 DNA sequence: TGTGCCAGCAGCTTGGGAGGTACCGCCCTACTGGAGCAGTTCTTC.

This clone was observed a few times. The chain couples TRBV9 to TRBJ2-1; D might be TRBD1 (5 bases). This CDR3 spans 14 amino acids. CDR1 is SGDLS and CDR2 is YYNGEE in the germline V gene. Trimming shortened V by 2 bases and J by 6 bases, and 12 bases separated the two germline ends. The DNA for the CDR3 is TGTGCCAGCAGCGTTTTTGTTCAGGGCAATGAGCAGTTCTTC. It encodes CASSVFVQGNEQFF.

CDR3 residues: CASRNATFNYGYTF. The CDR3 DNA follows: TGTGCAAGTCGAAACGCGACATTCAACTATGGCTACACCTTC. The V and J genes are TRBV12-2 and TRBJ1-2; no DNA check was done on the table's D call, TRBD1. TRBV12-2 is a recognized pseudogene. The CDR3 has 14 residues.